These 15 T cell receptor beta chains originate from one sample sequenced in a study of T cells in tumors and immune-related adverse events. The repertoire was sequenced with immunoSEQ multiplex PCR; TCRdb's copy has only in-frame clones and lacks some. The table shows more than 10,000 clones, with 85% to 95% occurring only once. This specimen was lymph node tissue, taken from a patient treated with anti-PD-1 therapy. The receptor set was obtained from a female donor with metastatic renal cell carcinoma.

This clone was picked up one time. The rearrangement links TRBV5-4 to TRBJ2-6, with 8 nucleotides matching TRBD1. Unmatched junction bases numbered 2, after V lost 1 base and J lost 2 bases. The CDR3 is 16 residues long. Germline CDR1 SGHNT, CDR2 YYREEE (reference sequence). The CDR3 protein is CASSLNRGAGANVLTF. Here the CDR3 DNA reads TGTGCCAGCAGCTTGAACAGGGGGGCTGGGGCCAACGTCCTGACTTTC.

The chain joins TRBV7-6 to TRBJ2-1; 7 bases match TRBD2. Germline lookup yields CDR1 SGHVS and CDR2 FNYEAQ. CDR3 length equals 14 residues. Trimming cost V 1 base and J 8 bases; bases outside gene matches: 5. The CDR3 nucleotides are TGTGCCAGCAGCTTAGGACTAGCAGTGGATGAGCAGTTCTTC. Its translation: CASSLGLAVDEQFF.

The gene calls are TRBV2 and TRBJ2-7; tentatively, D is TRBD1 or TRBD2 (5 bases each). Germline values: CDR1 SNHLY, CDR2 FYNNEI. The CDR3 contains 14 residues. The V end lost 8 bases, the J end lost 2 bases, and 16 bases lay between the germline ends. This chain's CDR3 is CASHTQVGAYEQYF. The CDR3 DNA sequence: TGTGCCAGCCACACGCAAGTGGGGGCCTACGAGCAGTACTTC. The full variable domain, with the rest looked up from reference TRBV2 and TRBJ2-7, is EPEVTQTPSHQVTQMGQEVILRCVPISNHLYFYWYRQILGQKVEFLVSFYNNEISEKSEIFDDQFSVERPDGSNFTLKIRSTKLEDSAMYFCASHTQVGAYEQYFGPGTRLTVT.

This rearrangement joins TRBV10-2 to TRBJ2-5; 11 bases align to TRBD1. After removal of 0 bases from V and 7 bases from J, the junction contained 1 base not matched to a gene. There are 14 residues in the CDR3. Germline lookup yields CDR1 WSHSY and CDR2 SAAADI. The CDR3, as DNA: TGCGCCAGCAGTGAGTCAGGGACAGGGGGGACCCAGTACTTC. Encoded protein: CASSESGTGGTQYF.

This clone was detected a few times. As DNA, the CDR3 is TGTGCCTGGAGTGTACGAGCTGGTAGGGGAAATCAGCCCCAGCATTTT. This gives the protein CAWSVRAGRGNQPQHF. The rearrangement uses TRBV30 and TRBJ1-5; TRBD1 is a possible D gene (5 bases). The V gene lost 0 bases and the J gene lost 4 bases, with 16 bases spanning the gap. The germline CDR1 and CDR2 sequences are GTSNPN and SVGIG (reference sequence). The CDR3 totals 16 residues.

The gene calls are TRBV28 and TRBJ1-2; D unresolved. The CDR3 is 14 amino acids. CDR1 is MDHEN, CDR2 SYDVKM, per germline. V shed 2 bases and J shed 8 bases, with 15 bases lying between them. The CDR3 protein is CASSLESPERGYTF. The CDR3 coding sequence is TGTGCCAGCAGTTTAGAGTCACCCGAAAGGGGCTACACCTTC.

This chain joins TRBV5-4 and TRBJ1-2; maybe TRBD1 (5 bases). CDR3 length equals 14 residues. Germline CDR1 and CDR2: SGHNT and YYREEE (reference sequence). The V end was cut by 1 base, the J end by 7 bases, with 14 bases between. DNA of the CDR3: TGTGCCAGCAGCTTGTTGGGAGGGACGGGTGGCTACACCTTC. Protein: CASSLLGGTGGYTF. Complete variable domain (other parts from reference TRBV5-4 and TRBJ1-2): ETGVTQSPTHLIKTRGQQVTLRCSSQSGHNTVSWYQQALGQGPQFIFQYYREEENGRGNFPPRFSGLQFPNYSSELNVNALELDDSALYLCASSLLGGTGGYTFGSGTRLTVV.

V gene TRBV6-5 combines with J gene TRBJ2-7; no clear D gene. V was clipped by 8 bases and J by 2 bases, with 16 bases between them. The CDR3 totals 14 residues. Germline values: CDR1 MNHEY, CDR2 SVGAGI. The CDR3 here is CASLGAGKAYEQYF. Here the CDR3 DNA reads TGTGCCAGCCTCGGCGCAGGCAAAGCCTACGAGCAGTACTTC.

V gene TRBV21-1 combines with J gene TRBJ1-5; the table's D gene call, TRBD1, was not cross checked with the DNA. TRBV21-1 is termed a pseudogene. There are 21 residues in the CDR3. The CDR3 loop reads CASSFRAKRVTGAYSNQPQHF. The CDR3 nucleotides read TGTGCCAGCAGCTTCCGTGCCAAGAGAGTGACAGGGGCCTATAGCAATCAGCCCCAGCATTTT.

The chain carries TRBV7-8 and TRBJ1-2, with 11 bases matching TRBD1. This CDR3 is 15 amino acids long. Unmatched junction bases numbered 9, after V lost 5 bases and J lost 7 bases. CDR1 is SGHVS, CDR2 FQNEAQ, per germline. CDR3 coding DNA: TGTGCCAGCAGCCAGGACAGGGGGCTCGTGGGTGGCTACACCTTC. Translation gives CASSQDRGLVGGYTF.

V is TRBV13 and J is TRBJ1-1; D is unresolved. Trimming took off 5 bases at V and 0 bases at J, with 7 bases between the two ends. CDR3 size: 13 residues. Germline V gene lookup returns CDR1 PRHDT and CDR2 FYEKMQ (reference sequence). This CDR3 is CASSVTVNTEAFF. The CDR3 DNA reads TGTGCCAGCAGCGTAACAGTGAACACTGAAGCTTTCTTT.

This chain uses TRBV6-5 with TRBJ2-3, with TRBD2 matching 7 bases. Germline-derived CDR1 and CDR2 are MNHEY and SVGAGI. J gave up 4 bases and V 2 bases, and 6 bases lay outside the gene matches. The CDR3 sequence is 15 residues long. CDR3 in DNA: TGTGCCAGCAGTTACCAAGCGGGGCAGGCAGATACGCAGTATTTT. It translates to CASSYQAGQADTQYF.

This clone is termed medium-sized. The chain links TRBV10-1 to TRBJ1-1; perhaps TRBD1 as D (5 bases). Trimming took off 4 bases at V and 2 bases at J, with 14 bases between the two ends. From germline, CDR1 is WNHNN and CDR2 SYGVQD (reference sequence). The CDR3 sequence is 15 residues long. CDR3 nucleotides: TGCGCCAGCAGTGCCTTAACAGGAGCTAACACTGAAGCTTTCTTT. It translates to CASSALTGANTEAFF.

The J gene is TRBJ2-3, the V gene TRBV11-2, with D possibly called TRBD1 or TRBD2 (5 bases each). V was cut by 0 bases and J by 2 bases, with 18 bases left in between. The germline V gene has CDR1 SGHAT and CDR2 FQNNGV. CDR3 length equals 18 residues. The CDR3 DNA sequence: TGTGCCAGCAGCTTAGATCTGAGGGACCCCTCCTTCACAGATACGCAGTATTTT. Amino acids: CASSLDLRDPSFTDTQYF.

This chain connects TRBV28 to TRBJ2-2; the D is unclear. The CDR3 covers 15 residues. The germline V gene encodes CDR1 MDHEN and CDR2 SYDVKM. V lost 3 bases to trimming and J lost 0 bases, with 8 bases between them. The CDR3 protein is CASSLPVANTGELFF. The CDR3 DNA reads TGTGCCAGCAGTTTGCCCGTCGCGAACACCGGGGAGCTGTTTTTT.